The entry below describes one T cell receptor (beta chain). Its cognate antigen is unknown. Time point reported: week 23, last vaccination. Every vaccine dose comprised 300 ug of mutant IDH1 20-mer peptide plus topical imiquimod. The sample originates from a study of a mutant IDH1 vaccine in newly diagnosed glioma. Looking at the study overall: Treated patients were about 60% male, roughly 40% female, mean age approximately 40 years.

This CDR3 is built from 16 residues. Libraries were prepared by immunoSEQ multiplex PCR; TCRdb keeps only in-frame clonotypes and omits some of them. The sample records tens of thousands of clones, 91% being singletons. The sample in question was PBMCs, obtained from a glioma patient whose treatment included an IDH1 peptide vaccine. This rearrangement joins TRBV21-1 to TRBJ1-2. TRBV21-1 is deemed a pseudogene. The source of this sequence is a man between 50 and 59 years old with glioma. The CDR3, as DNA: TGTGCCAGCAGCAAAGTCCGGGGACCATATAACTATGGCTACACCTTC. As protein: CASSKVRGPYNYGYTF.